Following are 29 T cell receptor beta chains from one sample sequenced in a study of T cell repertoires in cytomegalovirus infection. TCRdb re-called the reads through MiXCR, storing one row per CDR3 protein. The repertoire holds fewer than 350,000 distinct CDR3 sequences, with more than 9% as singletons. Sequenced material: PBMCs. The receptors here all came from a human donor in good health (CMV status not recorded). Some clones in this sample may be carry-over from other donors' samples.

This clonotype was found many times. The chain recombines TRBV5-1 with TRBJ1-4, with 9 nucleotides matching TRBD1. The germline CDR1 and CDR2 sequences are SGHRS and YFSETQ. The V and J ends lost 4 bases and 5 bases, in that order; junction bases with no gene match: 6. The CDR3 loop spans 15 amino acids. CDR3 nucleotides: TGCGCCAGCAGCCCCGCGGGACAGGGAAATGAAAAACTGTTTTTT. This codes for CASSPAGQGNEKLFF.

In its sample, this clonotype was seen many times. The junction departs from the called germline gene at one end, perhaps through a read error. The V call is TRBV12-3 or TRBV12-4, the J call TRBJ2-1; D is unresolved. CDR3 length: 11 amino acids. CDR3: CATSSYNEQFF. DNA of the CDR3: TGTGCCACCAGTTCTTACAATGAGCAGTTCTTC.

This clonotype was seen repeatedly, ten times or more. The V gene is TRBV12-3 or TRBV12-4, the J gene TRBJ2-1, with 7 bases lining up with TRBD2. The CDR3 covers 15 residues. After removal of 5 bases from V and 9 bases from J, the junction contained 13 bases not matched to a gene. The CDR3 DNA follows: TGTGCCAGCAGTCTAGGCTGGGGGAGGGCTGGTGAGCAGTTCTTC. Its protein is CASSLGWGRAGEQFF.

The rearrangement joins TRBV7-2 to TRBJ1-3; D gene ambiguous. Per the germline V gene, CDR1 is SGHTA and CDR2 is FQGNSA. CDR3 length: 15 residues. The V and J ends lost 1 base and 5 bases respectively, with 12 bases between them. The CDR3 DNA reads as TGTGCCAGCAGCTTAGAAAGGCTGGCTAGAAACACCATATATTTT. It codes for CASSLERLARNTIYF.

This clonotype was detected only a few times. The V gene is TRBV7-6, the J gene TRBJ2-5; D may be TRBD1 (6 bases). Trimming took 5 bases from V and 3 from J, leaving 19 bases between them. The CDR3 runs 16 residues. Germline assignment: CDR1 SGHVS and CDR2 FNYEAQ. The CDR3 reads CASSIIGQLGEETQYF. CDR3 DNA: TGTGCCAGCAGCATAATAGGACAGCTGGGAGAAGAGACCCAGTACTTC.

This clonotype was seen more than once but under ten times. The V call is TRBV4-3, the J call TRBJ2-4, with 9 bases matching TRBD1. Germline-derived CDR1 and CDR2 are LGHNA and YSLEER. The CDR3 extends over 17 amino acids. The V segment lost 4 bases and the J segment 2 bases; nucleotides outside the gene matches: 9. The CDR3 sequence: CASSLLGQGMTKNIQYF. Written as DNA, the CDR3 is TGCGCCAGCAGCCTTCTCGGACAGGGGATGACCAAAAACATTCAGTACTTC.

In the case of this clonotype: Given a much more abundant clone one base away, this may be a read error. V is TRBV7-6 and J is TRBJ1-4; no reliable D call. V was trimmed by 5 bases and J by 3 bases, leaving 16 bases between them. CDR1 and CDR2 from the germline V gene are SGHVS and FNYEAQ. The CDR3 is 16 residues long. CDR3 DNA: TGTGCCAGCAGCCTTAAGGAGGTCGCAGCTAATGAAAAACTGTTTTTT. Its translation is CASSLKEVAANEKLFF.

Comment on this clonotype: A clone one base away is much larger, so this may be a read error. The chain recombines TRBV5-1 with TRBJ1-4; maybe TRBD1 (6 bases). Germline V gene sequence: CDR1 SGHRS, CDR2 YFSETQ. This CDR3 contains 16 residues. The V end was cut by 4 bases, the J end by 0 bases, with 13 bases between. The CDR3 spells CASSLGQSATNEKLFF. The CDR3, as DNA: TGCGCCAGCAGCCTCGGACAGTCTGCAACTAATGAAAAACTGTTTTTT.

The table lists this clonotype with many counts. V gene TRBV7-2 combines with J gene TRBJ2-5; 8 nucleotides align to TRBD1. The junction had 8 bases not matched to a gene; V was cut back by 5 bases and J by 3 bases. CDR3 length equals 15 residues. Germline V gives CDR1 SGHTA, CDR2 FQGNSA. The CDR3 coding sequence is TGTGCCAGCAGCAGGACCGCGACAGGGGAAGAGACCCAGTACTTC. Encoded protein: CASSRTATGEETQYF.

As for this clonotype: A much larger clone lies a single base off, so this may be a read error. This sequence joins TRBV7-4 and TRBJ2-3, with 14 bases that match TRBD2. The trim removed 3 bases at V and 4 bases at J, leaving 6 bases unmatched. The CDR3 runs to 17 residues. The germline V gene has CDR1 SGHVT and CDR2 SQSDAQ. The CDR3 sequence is CASSLSGLAGAPDTQYF. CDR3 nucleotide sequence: TGTGCCAGCAGCTTGTCGGGACTAGCGGGAGCCCCAGATACGCAGTATTTT.

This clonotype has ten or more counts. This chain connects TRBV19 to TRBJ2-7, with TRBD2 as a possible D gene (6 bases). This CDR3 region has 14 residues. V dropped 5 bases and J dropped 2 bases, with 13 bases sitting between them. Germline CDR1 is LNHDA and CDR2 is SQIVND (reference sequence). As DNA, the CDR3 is TGTGCCAGTAGTCTGGCTAGCGACCCCTACGAGCAGTACTTC. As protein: CASSLASDPYEQYF.

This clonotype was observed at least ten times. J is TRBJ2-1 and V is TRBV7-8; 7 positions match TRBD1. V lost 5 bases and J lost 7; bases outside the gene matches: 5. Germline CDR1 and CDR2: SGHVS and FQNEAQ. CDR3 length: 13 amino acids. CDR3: CASSADRANEQFF. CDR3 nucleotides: TGTGCCAGCAGCGCCGACAGGGCTAATGAGCAGTTCTTC.

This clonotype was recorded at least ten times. This chain's CDR3 is CASSQEGGGYGYTF. In DNA form, the CDR3 reads TGTGCCAGCAGCCAAGAGGGGGGGGGATATGGCTACACCTTC. The genes are TRBV4-2 and TRBJ1-2, with a possible D match to TRBD1 (5 bases). The germline V gene encodes CDR1 LGHNA and CDR2 YNFKEQ. The CDR3 covers 14 residues. Trimming cost V 0 bases and J 5 bases, with 10 bases left between them.

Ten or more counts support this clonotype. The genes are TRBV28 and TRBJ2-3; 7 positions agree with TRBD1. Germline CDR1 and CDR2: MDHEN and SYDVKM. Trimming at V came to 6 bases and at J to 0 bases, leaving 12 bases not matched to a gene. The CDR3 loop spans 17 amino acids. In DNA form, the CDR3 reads TGTGCCAGCAGCTTAACAGGGGCCGCCGGTAGCACAGATACGCAGTATTTT. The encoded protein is CASSLTGAAGSTDTQYF.

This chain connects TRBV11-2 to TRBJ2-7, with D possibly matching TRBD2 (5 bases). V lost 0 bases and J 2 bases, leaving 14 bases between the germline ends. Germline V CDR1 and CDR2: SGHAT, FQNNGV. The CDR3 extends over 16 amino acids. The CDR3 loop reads CASSLDRRPAAYEQYF. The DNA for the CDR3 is TGTGCCAGCAGCTTAGATAGGCGTCCAGCGGCCTACGAGCAGTACTTC.

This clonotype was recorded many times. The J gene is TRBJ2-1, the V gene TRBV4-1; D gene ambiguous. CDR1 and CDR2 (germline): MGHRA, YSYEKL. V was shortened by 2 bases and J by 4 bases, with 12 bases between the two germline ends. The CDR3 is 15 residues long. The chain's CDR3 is CASSQPDTPYNEQFF. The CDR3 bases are TGCGCCAGCAGCCAACCCGACACCCCATACAATGAGCAGTTCTTC.

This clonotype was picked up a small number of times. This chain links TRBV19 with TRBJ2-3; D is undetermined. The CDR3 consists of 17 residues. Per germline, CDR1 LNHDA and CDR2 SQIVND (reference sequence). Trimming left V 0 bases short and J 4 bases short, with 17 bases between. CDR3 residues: CASSIDLGPLSADTQYF. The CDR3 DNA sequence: TGTGCCAGTAGTATAGATCTCGGCCCTCTCAGCGCAGATACGCAGTATTTT.

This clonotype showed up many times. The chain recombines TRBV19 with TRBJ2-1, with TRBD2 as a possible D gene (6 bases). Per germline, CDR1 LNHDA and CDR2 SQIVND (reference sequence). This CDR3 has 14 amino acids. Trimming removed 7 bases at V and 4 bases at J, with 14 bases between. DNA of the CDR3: TGTGCCAGTATTCCGAGCGGGCCTTACAATGAGCAGTTCTTC. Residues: CASIPSGPYNEQFF.

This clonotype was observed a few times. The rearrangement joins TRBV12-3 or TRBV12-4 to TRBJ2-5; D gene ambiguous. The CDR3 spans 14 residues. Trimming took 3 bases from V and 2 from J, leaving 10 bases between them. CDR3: CASSLVQLQETQYF. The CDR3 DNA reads TGTGCCAGCAGTTTGGTCCAGCTTCAAGAGACCCAGTACTTC.

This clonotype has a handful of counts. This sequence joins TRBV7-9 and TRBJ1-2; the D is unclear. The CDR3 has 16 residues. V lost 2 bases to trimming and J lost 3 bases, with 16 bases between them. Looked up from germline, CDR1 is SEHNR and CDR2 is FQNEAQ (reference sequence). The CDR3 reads CASSLFLGISDYGYTF. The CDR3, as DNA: TGTGCCAGCAGCTTATTTTTGGGCATATCAGACTATGGCTACACCTTC.

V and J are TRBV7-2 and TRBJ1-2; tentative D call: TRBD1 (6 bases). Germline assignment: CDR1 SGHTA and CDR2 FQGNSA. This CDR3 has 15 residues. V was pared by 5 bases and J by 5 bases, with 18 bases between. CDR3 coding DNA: TGTGCCAGCAGCGCGACCGGGGGCGCGGGATATGGCTACACCTTC. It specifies CASSATGGAGYGYTF.

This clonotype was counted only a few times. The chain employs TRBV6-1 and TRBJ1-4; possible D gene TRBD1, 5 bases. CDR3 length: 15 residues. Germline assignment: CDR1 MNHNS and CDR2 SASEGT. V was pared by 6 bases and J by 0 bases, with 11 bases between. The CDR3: CASRRQTATNEKLFF. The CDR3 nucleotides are TGTGCCAGCAGGCGACAGACAGCAACTAATGAAAAACTGTTTTTT.

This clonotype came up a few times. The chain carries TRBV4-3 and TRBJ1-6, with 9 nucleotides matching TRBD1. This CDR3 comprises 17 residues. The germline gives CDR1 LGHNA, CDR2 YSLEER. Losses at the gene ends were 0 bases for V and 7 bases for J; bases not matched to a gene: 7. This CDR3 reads CASSQDLVGQGNSPLHF. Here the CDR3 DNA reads TGCGCCAGCAGCCAAGATCTTGTAGGACAGGGGAATTCACCCCTCCACTTT.

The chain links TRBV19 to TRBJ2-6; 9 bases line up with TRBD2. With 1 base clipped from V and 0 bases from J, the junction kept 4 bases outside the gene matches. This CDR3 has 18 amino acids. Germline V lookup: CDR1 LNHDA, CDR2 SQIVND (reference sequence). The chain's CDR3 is CASSIGGLAVSGANVLTF. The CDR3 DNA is TGTGCCAGTAGTATAGGGGGACTAGCAGTCTCTGGGGCCAACGTCCTGACTTTC.

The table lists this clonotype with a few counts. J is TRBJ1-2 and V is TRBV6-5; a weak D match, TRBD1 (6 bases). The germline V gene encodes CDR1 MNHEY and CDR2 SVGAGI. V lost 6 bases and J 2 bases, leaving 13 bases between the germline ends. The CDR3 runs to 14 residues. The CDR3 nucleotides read TGTGCCAGCAGGGTGGGACAATCGAACTATGGCTACACCTTC. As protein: CASRVGQSNYGYTF.

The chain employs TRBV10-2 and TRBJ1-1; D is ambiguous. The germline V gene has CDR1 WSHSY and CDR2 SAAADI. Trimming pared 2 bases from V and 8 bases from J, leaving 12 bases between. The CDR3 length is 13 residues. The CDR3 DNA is TGCGCCAGCAGTGAGAGACTGCTGTCAGAAGCTTTCTTT. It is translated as CASSERLLSEAFF.

CDR3 amino acids: CASSLSALYNEQFF. In DNA, the CDR3 is TGTGCCAGCAGCTTATCAGCACTATACAATGAGCAGTTCTTC. This chain uses TRBV7-3 with TRBJ2-1; D remains unclear. This CDR3 has 14 residues. Per germline, CDR1 SGHTA and CDR2 FQGTGA. The germline V and J ends were trimmed by 2 bases and 4 bases, with 9 bases remaining between them.

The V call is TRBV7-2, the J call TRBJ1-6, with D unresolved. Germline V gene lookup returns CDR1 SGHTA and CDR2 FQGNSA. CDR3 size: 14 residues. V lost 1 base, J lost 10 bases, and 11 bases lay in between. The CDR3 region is CASSLGQRLSPLHF. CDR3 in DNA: TGTGCCAGCAGCTTAGGTCAAAGGCTATCACCCCTCCACTTT.

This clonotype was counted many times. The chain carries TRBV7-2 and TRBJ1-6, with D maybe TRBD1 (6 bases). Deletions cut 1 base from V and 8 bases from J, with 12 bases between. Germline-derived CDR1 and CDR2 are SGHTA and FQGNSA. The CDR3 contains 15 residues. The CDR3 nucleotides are TGTGCCAGCAGCTTAGTGGCAGGGGATGATTCACCCCTCCACTTT. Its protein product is CASSLVAGDDSPLHF.